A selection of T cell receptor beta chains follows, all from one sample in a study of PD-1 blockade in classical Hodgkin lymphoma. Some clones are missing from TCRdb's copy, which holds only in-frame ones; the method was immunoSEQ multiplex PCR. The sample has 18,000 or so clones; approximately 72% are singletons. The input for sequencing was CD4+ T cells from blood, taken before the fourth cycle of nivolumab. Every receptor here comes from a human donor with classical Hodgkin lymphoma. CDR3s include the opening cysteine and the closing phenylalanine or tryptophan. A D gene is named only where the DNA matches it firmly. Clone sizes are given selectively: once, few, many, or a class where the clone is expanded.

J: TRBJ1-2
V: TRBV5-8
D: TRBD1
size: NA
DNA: TGTGCCAGCAGCCCGAGAGAACAGGGGGCCTATGGCTACACCTTC
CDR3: CASSPREQGAYGYTF

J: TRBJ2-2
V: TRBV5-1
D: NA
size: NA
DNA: TGCGCCAGCAGCTTGTACTCGAACACCGGGGAGCTGTTTTTT
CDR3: CASSLYSNTGELFF

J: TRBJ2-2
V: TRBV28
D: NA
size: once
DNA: TGTGCCAGCGGCCTCATCCTAGGGCAGTCCGGGGAGCTGTTTTTT
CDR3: CASGLILGQSGELFF

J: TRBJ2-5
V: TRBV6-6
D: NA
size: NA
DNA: TGTGCCAGCAGTTACTCTTGGACGGGGACCGATAAGACCCAGTACTTC
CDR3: CASSYSWTGTDKTQYF

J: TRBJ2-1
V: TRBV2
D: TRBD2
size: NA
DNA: TGTGCCAGCATCCCGGGACTAGCGGAGAATGAGCAGTTCTTC
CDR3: CASIPGLAENEQFF

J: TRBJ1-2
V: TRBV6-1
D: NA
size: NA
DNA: TGTGCCAGCGTCATTGACTATGGCTACACCTTC
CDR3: CASVIDYGYTF

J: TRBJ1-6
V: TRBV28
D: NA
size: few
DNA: TGTGCCAGCCTCAGGGATTATAATTCACCCCTCCACTTT
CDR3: CASLRDYNSPLHF

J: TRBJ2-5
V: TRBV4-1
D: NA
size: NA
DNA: TGCGCCAGCAGCCAACCAGGGGAAGAGACCCAGTACTTC
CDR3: CASSQPGEETQYF

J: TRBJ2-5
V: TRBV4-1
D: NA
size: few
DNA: TGCGCCAGCAGCCAAGACCACAGAACCCAAGAGACCCAGTACTTC
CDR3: CASSQDHRTQETQYF

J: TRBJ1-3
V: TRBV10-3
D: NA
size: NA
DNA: TGTGCCATCAGTGAAATCACAAGGGTCTCCGGAAACACCATATATTTT
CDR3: CAISEITRVSGNTIYF

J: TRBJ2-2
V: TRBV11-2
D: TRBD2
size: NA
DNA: TGTGCCAGCGAACTAGCGGGAGCCCGTGGCACCGGGGAGCTGTTTTTT
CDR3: CASELAGARGTGELFF

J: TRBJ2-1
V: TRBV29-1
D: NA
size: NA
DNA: TGCAGCGTTGACGAGCTAGCCAATGAGCAGTTCTTC
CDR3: CSVDELANEQFF

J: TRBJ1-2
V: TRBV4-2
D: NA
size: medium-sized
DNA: TGTGCCAGCAGCCAAGATACGGGGGGGGCGTCCTATGGCTACACCTTC
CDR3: CASSQDTGGASYGYTF

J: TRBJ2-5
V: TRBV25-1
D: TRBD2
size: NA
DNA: TGTGCCAGCAGTGAATTATCTAGCGGGAGCCAGTACTTC
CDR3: CASSELSSGSQYF

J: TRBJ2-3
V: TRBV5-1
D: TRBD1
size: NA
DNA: TGCGCCAGCAGCTTACAGGGGGGCACAGATACGCAGTATTTT
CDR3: CASSLQGGTDTQYF

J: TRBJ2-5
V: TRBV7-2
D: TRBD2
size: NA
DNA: TGTGCCAGCAGCTTAGGGGGGCGCGGGGGACTAGCGGGGAAAGAGACCCAGTACTTC
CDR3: CASSLGGRGGLAGKETQYF

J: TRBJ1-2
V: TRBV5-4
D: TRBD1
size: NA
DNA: TGTGCCAGCAGCTCCATCCGGGACAGGGGATCTGGCTACACCTTC
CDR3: CASSSIRDRGSGYTF

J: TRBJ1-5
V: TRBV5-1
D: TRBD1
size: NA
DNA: TGCGCCAGCAGGAAGGGGGCAGGTCAGCCCCAGCATTTT
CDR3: CASRKGAGQPQHF

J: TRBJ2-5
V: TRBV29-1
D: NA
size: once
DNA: TGCAGCGTTGGTTCGGGAGCCCCCTACAAGCAGTACTTC
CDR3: CSVGSGAPYKQYF

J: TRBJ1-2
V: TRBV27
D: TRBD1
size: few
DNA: TGTGCCAGCATAAAAGGGACAGGGCACTATGGCTACACCTTC
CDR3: CASIKGTGHYGYTF

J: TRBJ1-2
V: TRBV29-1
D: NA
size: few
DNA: TGCAGCGTTGAGGTCACGGAACCTAACTATGGCTACACCTTC
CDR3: CSVEVTEPNYGYTF

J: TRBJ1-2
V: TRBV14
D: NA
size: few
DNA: TGTGCCAGCAGGGTTGTCTTCGGCTACACCTTC
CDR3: CASRVVFGYTF

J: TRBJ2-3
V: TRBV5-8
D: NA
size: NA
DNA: TGTGCCAGCAGCCCTACTAGATTTAGCACAGATACGCAGTATTTT
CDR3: CASSPTRFSTDTQYF

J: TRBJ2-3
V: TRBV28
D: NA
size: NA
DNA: TGTGCCAGCAGTCCCGGGACTTTCACAGATACGCAGTATTTT
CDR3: CASSPGTFTDTQYF

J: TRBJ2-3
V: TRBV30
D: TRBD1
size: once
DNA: TGTGCCTGGACAGGACAGGGGCTTCCCACAGATACGCAGTATTTT
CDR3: CAWTGQGLPTDTQYF

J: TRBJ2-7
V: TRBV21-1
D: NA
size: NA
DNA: TGTGCCAGCCGTGGGATTGGGCGGAGGTACTACGAGCAGTACTTC
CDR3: CASRGIGRRYYEQYF

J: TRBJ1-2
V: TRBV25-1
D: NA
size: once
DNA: TGTGCCAGCAGTGAGTTCGGTCGGTATGGCTACACCTTC
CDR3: CASSEFGRYGYTF

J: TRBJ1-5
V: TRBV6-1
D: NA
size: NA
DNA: TGTGCCAGCAGTGAAGGGACACCGTATCAGCCCCAGCATTTT
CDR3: CASSEGTPYQPQHF

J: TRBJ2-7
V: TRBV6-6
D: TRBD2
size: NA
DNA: TGTGCCAGCAGTTACCCTACTAGCGGGCTTACCTACGAGCAGTACTTC
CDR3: CASSYPTSGLTYEQYF

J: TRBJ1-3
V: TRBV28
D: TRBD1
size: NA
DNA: TGTGCCAGCAGTTTAACCGGACAGGTTTCCATATATTTT
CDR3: CASSLTGQVSIYF

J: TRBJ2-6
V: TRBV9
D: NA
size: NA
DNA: TGTGCCAGCAGCGTAGGGGGGAATGGGGCCAACGTCCTGACTTTC
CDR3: CASSVGGNGANVLTF

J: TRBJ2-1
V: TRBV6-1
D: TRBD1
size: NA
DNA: TGTGCCAGCAGTGCTTTGGGACAGAGCGCCTACAATGAGCAGTTCTTC
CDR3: CASSALGQSAYNEQFF

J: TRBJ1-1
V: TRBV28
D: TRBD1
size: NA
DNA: TGTGCCAGCAGTTCCTACTGGACAGGGTCGAGCACTGAAGCTTTCTTT
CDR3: CASSSYWTGSSTEAFF

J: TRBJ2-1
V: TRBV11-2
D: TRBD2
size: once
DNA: TGTGCCAGCACTCCGGGGGGGGTATATGAGCAGTTCTTC
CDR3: CASTPGGVYEQFF

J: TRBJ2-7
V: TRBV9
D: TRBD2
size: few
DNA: TGTGCCAGCAGCGTACGGTCGGGAGGAATCTCCGAGCAGTACTTC
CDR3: CASSVRSGGISEQYF

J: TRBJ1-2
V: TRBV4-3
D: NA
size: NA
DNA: TGCGCCAGCAGCCAAGATTTGAGGGTTCAAAACTATGGCTACACCTTC
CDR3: CASSQDLRVQNYGYTF

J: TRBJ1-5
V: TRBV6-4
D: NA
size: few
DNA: TGTGCCAGCAGTGTAGGGGGATACAATCAGCCCCAGCATTTT
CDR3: CASSVGGYNQPQHF

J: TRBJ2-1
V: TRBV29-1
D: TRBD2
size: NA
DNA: TGCAGCGGGACTAGCGGATACAATGAGCAGTTCTTC
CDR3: CSGTSGYNEQFF

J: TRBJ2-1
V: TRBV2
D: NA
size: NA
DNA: TGTGCCAGCAGGGAAGCGCTGATGTCCGCTGAGCAGTTCTTC
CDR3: CASREALMSAEQFF

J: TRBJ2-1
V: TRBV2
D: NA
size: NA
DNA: TGTGCCAGCAGTGTGGGGCAGGGGCCCTACAATGAGCAGTTCTTC
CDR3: CASSVGQGPYNEQFF

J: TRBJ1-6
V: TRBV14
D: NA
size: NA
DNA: TGTGCCAGCAGCCAAACCGGGAATTATAATTCACCCCTCCACTTT
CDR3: CASSQTGNYNSPLHF

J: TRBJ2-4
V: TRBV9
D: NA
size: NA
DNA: TGTGCCAGCAGCGTAGACGGGGTAGCCAAAAACATTCAGTACTTC
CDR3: CASSVDGVAKNIQYF

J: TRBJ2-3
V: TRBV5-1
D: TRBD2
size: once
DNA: TGCGCCAGCAGCTACGGGACTAGCGGCACAGATACGCAGTATTTT
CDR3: CASSYGTSGTDTQYF

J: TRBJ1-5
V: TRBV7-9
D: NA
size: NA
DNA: TGTGCCAGCAGCCGCGAGGAAGGAGCCCAGCATTTT
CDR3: CASSREEGAQHF

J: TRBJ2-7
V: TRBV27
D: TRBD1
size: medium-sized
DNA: TGTGCCAGCAGTTCCTTTTCGAGCATGGACAGGGGGGGGCGCGAGCAGTACTTC
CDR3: CASSSFSSMDRGGREQYF

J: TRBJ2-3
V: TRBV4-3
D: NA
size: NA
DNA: TGCGCCAGCAGCCCGCAGAACCGTCTATCTAGCACAGATACGCAGTATTTT
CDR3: CASSPQNRLSSTDTQYF

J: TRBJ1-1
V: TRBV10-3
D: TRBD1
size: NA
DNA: TGTGCCAACCTGGACAGGGAGGACACTGAAGCTTTCTTT
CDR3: CANLDREDTEAFF

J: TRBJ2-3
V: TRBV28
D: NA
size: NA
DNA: TGTGCCAGCAGTTTACGTCGGTCAGATACGCAGTATTTT
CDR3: CASSLRRSDTQYF

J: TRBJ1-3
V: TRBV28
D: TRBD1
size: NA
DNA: TGTGCCAGCAGTCCCCTGGACAGGGCCTCTGGAAACACCATATATTTT
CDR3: CASSPLDRASGNTIYF

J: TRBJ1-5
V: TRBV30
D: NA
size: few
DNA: TGTGCCTGGTCGGGGGGGAGCAATCAGCCCCAGCATTTT
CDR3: CAWSGGSNQPQHF

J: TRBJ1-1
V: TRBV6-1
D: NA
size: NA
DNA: TGTGCCAGCAGTGAACGCGGGAGAGGGACTGAAGCTTTCTTT
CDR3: CASSERGRGTEAFF

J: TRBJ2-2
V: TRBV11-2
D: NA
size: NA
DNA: TGTGCCAGCAGCTTAGGCCCCGGGGAGCTGTTTTTT
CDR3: CASSLGPGELFF

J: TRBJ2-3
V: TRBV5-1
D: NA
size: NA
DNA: TGCGCCAGCAGCCGCGGGGACTTCACAGATACGCAGTATTTT
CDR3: CASSRGDFTDTQYF

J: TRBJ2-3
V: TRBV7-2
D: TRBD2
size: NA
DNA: TGTGCCAGCAGTCAGCGGGGGGACCCTCGAGATACGCAGTATTTT
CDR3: CASSQRGDPRDTQYF

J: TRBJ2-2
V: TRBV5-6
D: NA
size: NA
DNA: TGTGCCAGCAGCGGCCGTCGCACCGGGGAGCTGTTTTTT
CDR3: CASSGRRTGELFF

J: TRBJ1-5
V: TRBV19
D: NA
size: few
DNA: TGTGCCAGTAGTACCCGCGCGGACCAGCCCCAGCATTTT
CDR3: CASSTRADQPQHF

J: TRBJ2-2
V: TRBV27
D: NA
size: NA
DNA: TGTGCCAGCAGTTTAGTCCCGCCCCAAGTGGTGAGTGGCACCGGGGAGCTGTTTTTT
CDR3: CASSLVPPQVVSGTGELFF

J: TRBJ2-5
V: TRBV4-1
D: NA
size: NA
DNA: TGCGCCAGCAGCCAGGTAACGGGTTTACTTGGTCTGGAGACCCAGTACTTC
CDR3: CASSQVTGLLGLETQYF

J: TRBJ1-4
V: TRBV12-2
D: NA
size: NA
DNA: TGTGCAAGTCGCTCCAAATTAAATCAATGCAGGGGTGAAAAACTGTTTTTT
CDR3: CASRSKLNQCRGEKLFF

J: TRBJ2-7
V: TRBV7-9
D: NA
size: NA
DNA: TGTGCCAGCAGCTCCAGGGGCCCCTACGAGCAGTACTTC
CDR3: CASSSRGPYEQYF